These T cell receptor beta chains were read from a single sample in a study of T cell repertoires in cytomegalovirus infection. These receptors have no identified antigens. TCRdb redid the calling of the reads with MiXCR, one entry per CDR3 protein. The sample lists approximately 990,000 distinct CDR3 sequences, approximately 31% occurring once. Material: cultured CD8+ T cells from PBMCs, obtained from culture after CMV antigen stimulation. Receptor source: a human donor in good health (CMV status not recorded). Some clones in this sample may be carry-over from other donors' samples. The CDR3 runs from the conserved cysteine through the conserved F or W.

CDR3 length | V gene | CDR3 protein
13 | TRBV19 | CASAGRGLSEQFF
15 | TRBV3-1 | CASSPRDAGNYGYTF
16 | TRBV7-9 | CASSPRDRPSADTQYF
17 | TRBV12-3/TRBV12-4 | CASSPVVSGGLYNEQFF
12 | TRBV7-6 | CASSLNRGPAFF
14 | TRBV7-9 | CASSLGGAEEKLFF
15 | TRBV2 | CASSGRGINTGELFF
14 | TRBV7-2 | CASSSRDRGYEQYF
14 | TRBV5-8 | CASSTRSGGYGYTF
15 | TRBV4-2 | CASSQEDKTNYGYTF
15 | TRBV6-8 | CASTPRGGRPLEQFF
15 | TRBV5-1 | CASSLTGVGNQPQHF
13 | TRBV5-4 | CASSPPGFNEQFF
13 | TRBV7-6 | CASSVGLAPEQYF
14 | TRBV4-2 | CASSQGAGLAGYTF
15 | TRBV7-4 | CASSATSYGTGELFF
13 | TRBV27 | CASSWADNTEAFF
19 | TRBV27 | CASSSLSGTGDYRTDTQYF
19 | TRBV7-2 | CASSYPFRASGVRRETQYF
16 | TRBV14 | CVSSQGSSRGHTEAFF
16 | TRBV12-3/TRBV12-4 | CASSPSLAGGTGELFF
20 | TRBV19 | CASSYGFGLQGESPDQPQHF
14 | TRBV4-1 | CASRVYGGTNEQFF
13 | TRBV7-2 | CASSGGDSYEQFF
22 | TRBV12-3/TRBV12-4 | CASSPSTQGWASGATSTDTQYF
13 | TRBV20-1 | CSATDLAKNIQYF
15 | TRBV7-9 | CASSLGGGKTDTQYF
14 | TRBV6-5 | CASIGLGGNQPQHF
16 | TRBV23-1 | CASSQSTGLEVYEQYF
15 | TRBV4-3 | CASSQDRGSTGEAFF
14 | TRBV7-9 | CASSRRGDGNEQFF
11 | TRBV20-1 | CSARVPGELFF
16 | TRBV4-2 | CASSQVQDLSTDTQYF
17 | TRBV7-2 | CASSLAHGTSWESEQFF
15 | TRBV28 | CASTPGTSGGLIEFF
18 | TRBV14 | CASSHRAGTGANTGELFF
14 | TRBV28 | CASGDGPYNSPLHF
15 | TRBV27 | CASSPRRRTHDIQYF
17 | TRBV7-3 | CASSLTGLAHPYNEQFF
11 | TRBV7-9 | CASSLGLEQYF
15 | TRBV5-5 | CASSLSNSAYNEQFF
14 | TRBV10-3 | CAITPSGAGNTIYF
13 | TRBV7-6 | CASSLTGLQPQHF
14 | TRBV12-3/TRBV12-4 | CASSSGYNTGELFF